This TCR beta chain was sequenced in a study of blood T cell repertoires in COVID-19. Germline V gene sequence: CDR1 SSHAT, CDR2 FNYEAQ (reference sequence). The CDR3 loop spans 15 amino acids. Details on this clone: At one end the junction does not follow the germline gene, possibly because of a read error. At the DNA level, this CDR3 is encoded by other sequences in the same sample as well.

TCRdb's copy holds only in-frame clones and misses some; the assay was immunoSEQ multiplex PCR. The table lists over 150,000 clones, over 75% of them singletons. Seattle patient enrollment occurred during active infection, with longitudinal follow-up thereafter. The clonotype was recovered from a man aged 45 to 65 with COVID-19, enrolled during active disease. Material: peripheral blood. The chain has TRBV7-7 and TRBJ2-1; 8 bases align to TRBD2. In DNA form, the CDR3 reads TGTGCTAGCAGCTTAGGGCTAGCGGGCTACAATGAGCAGTTCTTC. Encoded protein: CASSLGLAGYNEQFF.